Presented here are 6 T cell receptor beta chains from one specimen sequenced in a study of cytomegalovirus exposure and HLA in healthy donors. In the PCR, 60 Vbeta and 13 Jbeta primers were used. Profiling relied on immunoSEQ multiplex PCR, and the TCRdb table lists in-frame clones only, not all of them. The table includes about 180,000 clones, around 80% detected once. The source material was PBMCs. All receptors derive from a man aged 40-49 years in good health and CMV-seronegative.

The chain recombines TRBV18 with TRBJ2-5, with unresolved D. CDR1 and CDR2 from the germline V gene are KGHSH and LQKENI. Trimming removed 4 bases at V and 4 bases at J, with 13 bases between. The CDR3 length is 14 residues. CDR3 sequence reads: CASSQSEGRETQYF. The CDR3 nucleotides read TGTGCCAGCTCACAGAGCGAAGGAAGAGAGACCCAGTACTTC.

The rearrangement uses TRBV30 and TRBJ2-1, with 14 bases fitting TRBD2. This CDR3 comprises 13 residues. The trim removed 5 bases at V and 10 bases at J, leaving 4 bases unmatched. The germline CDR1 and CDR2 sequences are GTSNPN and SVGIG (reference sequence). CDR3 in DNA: TGTGCCTGGGAGGGACTAGCGGGAGACGAGCAGTTCTTC. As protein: CAWEGLAGDEQFF.

CDR3 region: CSVVPTDYGYTF. In nucleotides, the CDR3 is TGCAGCGTTGTTCCGACAGATTATGGCTACACCTTC. V and J are TRBV29-1 and TRBJ1-2; tentative D call: TRBD1 (5 bases). The germline V gene encodes CDR1 SQVTM and CDR2 ANQGSEA. CDR3 length: 12 residues. V gave up 4 bases and J gave up 5 bases, with 11 bases separating them.

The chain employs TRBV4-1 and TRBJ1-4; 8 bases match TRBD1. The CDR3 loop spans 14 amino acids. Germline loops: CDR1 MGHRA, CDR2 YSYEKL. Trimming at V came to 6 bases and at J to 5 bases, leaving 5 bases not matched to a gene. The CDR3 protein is CASSPDRENEKLFF. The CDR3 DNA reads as TGCGCCAGCAGTCCGGACAGGGAAAATGAAAAACTGTTTTTT.

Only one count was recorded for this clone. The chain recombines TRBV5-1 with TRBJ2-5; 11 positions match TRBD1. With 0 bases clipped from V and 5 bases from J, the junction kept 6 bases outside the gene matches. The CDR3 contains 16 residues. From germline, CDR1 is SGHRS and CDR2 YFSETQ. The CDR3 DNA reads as TGCGCCAGCAGCTTGGATTCCGGGACAGGGGGGGAGACCCAGTACTTC. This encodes CASSLDSGTGGETQYF. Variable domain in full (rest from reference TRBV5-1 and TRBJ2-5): KAGVTQTPRYLIKTRGQQVTLSCSPISGHRSVSWYQQTPGQGLQFLFEYFSETQRNKGNFPGRFSGRQFSNSRSEMNVSTLELGDSALYLCASSLDSGTGGETQYFGPGTRLLVL.

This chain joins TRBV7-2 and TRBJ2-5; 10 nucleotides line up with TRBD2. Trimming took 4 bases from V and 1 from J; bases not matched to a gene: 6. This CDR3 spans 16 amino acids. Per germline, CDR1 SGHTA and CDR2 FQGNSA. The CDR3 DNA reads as TGTGCCAGCAGCTCGCTAGCGGGGGATCCCCAAGAGACCCAGTACTTC. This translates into CASSSLAGDPQETQYF.